This TCR beta chain was sequenced in a study of beta chain features in type 1 diabetes. General study findings and limits: In every one of the four CD4+ subsets, TCRB CDR3s were moderately but significantly shorter in Type 1 diabetes patients. Equally in patients and controls, PCR might preferentially amplify shorter templates.

Concerning this clone itself: Its antigen is unknown.

Via the markers CD45RO/CCR7/CD25/CD127/CD95/CD27, stem cell-like memory, regulatory, central memory and naive CD4+ cells were sorted. Germline CDR1 reads LGHNA; CDR2 reads YSLEER. The V segment lost 4 bases and the J segment 4 bases; nucleotides outside the gene matches: 6. The CDR3 is 14 amino acids. Expressed TCRB transcripts were sequenced after all isolated RNA was converted to cDNA. This table comes from immunoSEQ multiplex PCR, and its TCRdb copy is limited to in-frame clones, with some not included. The sample consists of some 370,000 clones, around 10% of them appearing once. The TCR was taken from a man under 40 with type 1 diabetes. The specimen was central memory CD4+ T cells from blood. The gene calls are TRBV4-3 and TRBJ2-7; 8 bases fit TRBD2. CDR3: CASSPSGRRYEQYF. The DNA of the CDR3 is TGCGCCAGCAGCCCCAGCGGGAGAAGGTACGAGCAGTACTTC.